This T cell receptor beta chain was documented in a study of glioma-infiltrating T cells after dendritic cell vaccination (dated by TCRdb to 2016 to 2017). Study-level background: The cohort comprised around 15 glioblastoma patients from Phase I and II dendritic cell vaccination trials, 9 newly diagnosed and 6 with recurrent disease. The vaccine consisted of monocyte-derived dendritic cells cultured approximately seven days with IL-4 and GM-CSF, then pulsed overnight with autologous tumor lysate. Between about 2002 and 2013, patients were given autologous tumor lysate-pulsed dendritic cell vaccination. Tumor-infiltrating lymphocyte content was quantified and tumor and blood repertoires were compared in dendritic cell-vaccinated glioblastoma patients by deep sequencing of TCR beta CDR3 regions. TCR sequencing metrics, including TIL content and tumor-blood repertoire overlap, were correlated with survival after dendritic cell vaccination. Each patient was given three intradermal dendritic cell vaccine injections, spaced two weeks apart, in the arm below the axilla.

This clone came up once. Its antigen remains unidentified. Qualities for individual bases were not recorded, and no much larger clone is one base off. The CDR3 goes from the cysteine to the phenylalanine over 16 residues. Only CDR3 DNA is held: 48 bases, read in frame from base 1. The germline V and J ends show losses of 1 base and 3 bases respectively, and no gene match explains 8 bases of the junction. CDR1 and CDR2, looked up from the germline V gene, are SNHLY and FYNNEI. TCRB CDR3 regions were amplified from roughly 1.8 ug genomic DNA, or all available DNA if less, using the immunoSEQ assay. The multiplex PCR relied on 60 forward primers for TCR V beta segments and 13 reverse primers for J beta segments. To estimate the number of reads per starting template, synthetic control templates were added to each sample at limiting dilution. The Illumina HiSeq System generated sequencing reads of 87 bp. Per the original workflow: PCR and sequencing errors were removed by a nearest neighbor algorithm that merged closely related sequences. TCR overlap was defined as the percentage of unique tumor TCR beta sequences that were also found in the peripheral blood of the same patient. TCRdb obtained this table from immuneACCESS and retained in-frame rearrangements with V and J assigned. These tables miss some clones; where compared with another copy, unresolved V genes account for less than half of the shortfall, and the remainder is unexplained. V and J calls and clone size are those listed in that table; D and trimming were worked out from the DNA. In this sample the table shows around 97,000 clones, roughly 76% of which occur a single time. The ten most abundant clones make up roughly 12% of the sample.

What the study reported, not specific to this receptor: The cohort was small and heterogeneous, and full blood and tumor sets were available for few patients, with initial-recurrent tumor pairs available for even fewer patients. Longer time to progression and overall survival after dendritic cell vaccination were predicted by higher estimated pretreatment TIL content. The response model built on TCR overlap across three groups was characterized as speculative, with prospective validation still needed. TCR clonality showed no direct relationship with survival, which suggests that a diverse polyclonal response may matter.

Selection of patients required sufficient residual fresh-frozen tumor tissue and over two years of available survival data. An isocitrate dehydrogenase mutation was not carried by any of the glioblastoma patients, although molecular status was otherwise variable. PBMC were collected before vaccination, two weeks after the third vaccination, and at tumor progression when it occurred. The Qiagen DNeasy Blood extraction Kit was used for extraction of genomic DNA. Material: blood, obtained before dendritic cell vaccination. This receptor was identified in a human donor with glioblastoma. The chain is encoded by TRBV2 joined to TRBJ2-7, with 8 central nucleotides matching TRBD2. DNA sequence: TGTGCCAGCAGTGAAGGGACTAGCTGGGTGATCTACGAGCAGTACTTC. Its amino acids are CASSEGTSWVIYEQYF. Outside the CDR3, residues come from the reference TRBV2 and TRBJ2-7 proteins, so the full variable domain is: EPEVTQTPSHQVTQMGQEVILRCVPISNHLYFYWYRQILGQKVEFLVSFYNNEISEKSEIFDDQFSVERPDGSNFTLKIRSTKLEDSAMYFCASSEGTSWVIYEQYFGPGTRLTVT.